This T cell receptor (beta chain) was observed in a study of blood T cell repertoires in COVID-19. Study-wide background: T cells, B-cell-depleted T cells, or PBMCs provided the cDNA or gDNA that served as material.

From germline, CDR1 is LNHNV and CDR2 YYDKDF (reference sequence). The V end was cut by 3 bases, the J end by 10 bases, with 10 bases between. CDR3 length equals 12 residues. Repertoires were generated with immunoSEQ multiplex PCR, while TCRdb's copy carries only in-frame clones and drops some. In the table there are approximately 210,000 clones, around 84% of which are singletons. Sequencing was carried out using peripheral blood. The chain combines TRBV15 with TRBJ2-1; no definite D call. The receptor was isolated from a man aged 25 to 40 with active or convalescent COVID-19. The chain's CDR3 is CATSSDLWEQFF. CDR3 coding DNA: TGTGCCACCAGCAGCGACTTGTGGGAGCAGTTCTTC.